One sample yielded the 10 T cell receptor beta chains listed below, sequenced in a study of shared clonotypes between healthy human individuals. TCRdb's table, derived via immunoSEQ multiplex PCR, lists solely in-frame clones and lacks some. Of about 2 million clones detected, 95% appear once; the ten largest clones hold 0.13%. The sequencing sample was made of naive CD4+ T cells sorted from blood. The subset: CD45RA+ positively selected. These receptors were taken from a man aged 18-30 years in good health.

The chain has TRBV5-3 and TRBJ1-3, with no clear D. TRBV5-3 falls under the ORF class, with uncertain function. This CDR3 has 16 amino acids. Between the trimmed V and J ends, which lost 5 bases and 4 bases, there was a span of 19 bases. In DNA, the CDR3 is TGTGCCAGAAGTCCCTTTACACAGCCGTTCGGAAACACCATATATTTT. It translates to CARSPFTQPFGNTIYF.

This clone was counted once. The V gene is TRBV4-3, the J gene TRBJ2-1; D possibly matches TRBD1 or TRBD2 (5 bases each). The germline CDR1 and CDR2 sequences are LGHNA and YSLEER. The CDR3 contains 17 residues. The V end was cut by 0 bases, the J end by 7 bases, with 19 bases between. CDR3 sequence reads: CASSQDGPGPGGNEQFF. CDR3 bases: TGCGCCAGCAGCCAAGATGGGCCGGGGCCCGGTGGTAATGAGCAGTTCTTC.

The chain combines TRBV19 with TRBJ1-2, with TRBD1 identical over 9 bases. Per germline, CDR1 LNHDA and CDR2 SQIVND (reference sequence). The CDR3 runs to 15 residues. With 8 bases clipped from V and 4 bases from J, the junction kept 11 bases outside the gene matches. CDR3 region: CASSDQQGAGYGYTF. CDR3 nucleotide sequence: TGTGCCAGTTCTGACCAACAGGGGGCAGGCTATGGCTACACCTTC.

The chain links TRBV5-1 to TRBJ1-5; D gene unclear. The CDR3 sequence is 13 residues long. V gave up 0 bases and J gave up 9 bases, with 10 bases separating them. The V gene's germline CDR1 is SGHRS and CDR2 YFSETQ. CDR3 DNA sequence: TGCGCCAGCAGCTTGGATTCGGGGTTGCCCCAGCATTTT. Its translation is CASSLDSGLPQHF.

The chain employs TRBV6-1 and TRBJ2-5; 9 nucleotides line up with TRBD2. The ends lost 7 bases at V and 2 bases at J; junction bases unmatched: 5. Germline assignment: CDR1 MNHNS and CDR2 SASEGT. This CDR3 spans 14 amino acids. Here the CDR3 DNA reads TGTGCCAGCAAGGGCGGGGGGGTTCAAGAGACCCAGTACTTC. Encoded protein: CASKGGGVQETQYF.

The chain combines TRBV5-1 with TRBJ2-3; D not certain. CDR3 length: 13 amino acids. The germline V and J ends were trimmed by 4 bases and 6 bases, with 12 bases remaining between them. Germline-derived CDR1 and CDR2 are SGHRS and YFSETQ. CDR3 DNA sequence: TGCGCCAGCAGCCCAGACTTGTTGGATACGCAGTATTTT. Its protein product is CASSPDLLDTQYF.

The sample holds one count of this clone. J is TRBJ2-5 and V is TRBV27, with a possible D match to TRBD1 (5 bases). Germline CDR1 is MNHEY and CDR2 is SMNVEV (reference sequence). Trimming cost V 6 bases and J 2 bases, with 13 bases left between them. This CDR3 comprises 14 residues. This chain's CDR3 is CASRRQGSQETQYF. In nucleotides, the CDR3 is TGTGCCAGCAGACGTCAGGGCAGTCAAGAGACCCAGTACTTC.

The chain recombines TRBV4-1 with TRBJ1-5, with 9 bases fitting TRBD1. V trimming: 0 bases; J trimming: 2 bases; junction bases outside the gene matches: 14. Germline CDR1 and CDR2: MGHRA and YSYEKL. This CDR3 spans 20 amino acids. The CDR3 DNA sequence: TGCGCCAGCAGCCAAGATGGGACAGGGAGTTTAGGGGGTGGCAATCAGCCCCAGCATTTT. This sequence encodes CASSQDGTGSLGGGNQPQHF.

CDR3 sequence (DNA): TGTGCCAGCAGCTTAGGGGTCTCTGACAATGAGCAGTTCTTC. Protein product: CASSLGVSDNEQFF. V is TRBV7-9 and J is TRBJ2-1; D remains ambiguous. This CDR3 is 14 amino acids long. Germline CDR1 is SEHNR and CDR2 is FQNEAQ (reference sequence). V was trimmed by 1 base and J by 5 bases, leaving 9 bases between them.

The CDR3, as DNA: TGTGCCAGCAGTGCAGGGCCCCCACCTGAAGCTTTCTTT. Residues: CASSAGPPPEAFF. The chain has TRBV7-6 and TRBJ1-1, with D maybe TRBD1 (5 bases). CDR1 and CDR2 (germline): SGHVS, FNYEAQ. V gave up 6 bases and J gave up 6 bases, with 14 bases separating them. The CDR3 contains 13 residues.